These T cell receptor beta chains were read from a single sample in a study of control samples from healthy donors and cancer patients. Clones were read by immunoSEQ multiplex PCR, and TCRdb kept only the in-frame ones, dropping some. The repertoire holds around 86,000 clones, with 70% to 90% as singletons. Sequenced sample: PBMCs. Every receptor here comes from a woman between 55 and 75 years old with head and neck cancer. CDR3s include the opening cysteine and the closing phenylalanine or tryptophan. D genes are given only for firm matches. Only some rows state a clone size, as once, few, many or a class for expanded clones.

V	D	size	CDR3
TRBV6-5	TRBD1	NA	CASSPGQGVAFF
TRBV6-5	NA	NA	CASNNFYEQYF
TRBV27	TRBD1	NA	CASSPGTGVYGYTF
TRBV3-1/TRBV3-2	NA	NA	CASSQGLTGELFF
TRBV3-1/TRBV3-2	TRBD2	NA	CASSQEGAGLDNEQFF
TRBV4-1	TRBD2	NA	CASSQVDLLAGVTSYEQYF
TRBV5-6	NA	NA	CASSTGRTGKTDTQYF
TRBV18	TRBD2	NA	CASSPPLAGGVDNEQFF
TRBV5-1	TRBD1	NA	CASSLATGKSTDTQYF
TRBV18	NA	NA	CASSPLQGTDTQYF
TRBV27	NA	NA	CASSTPRTAGANVLTF
TRBV5-4	NA	NA	CASSSTRQGGQYF
TRBV13	NA	NA	CASSPEARANVLTF
TRBV19	TRBD2	NA	CASSGRAYNEQFF
TRBV7-8	TRBD1	NA	CASSLRQGNSYNSPLHF
TRBV6-5	NA	NA	CASSPGWVYNEQFF
TRBV6-6	NA	NA	CASSYEGAYEQYF
TRBV7-2	NA	NA	CASRLGYNEQFF
TRBV2	NA	NA	CASSDQLGGGVEQYF
TRBV28	NA	NA	CATGEGVGNEKLFF
TRBV2	NA	NA	CASSRTTPYEQYF
TRBV28	NA	NA	CASSLKQPQHF
TRBV5-4	NA	NA	CASSSATQETQYF
TRBV7-2	TRBD2	NA	CASSSQAGETQYF
TRBV7-8	NA	NA	CASRLLGGKGQETQYF
TRBV2	NA	NA	CASTDDTELQPQHF
TRBV4-3	NA	NA	CASSQELSAGPSSYEQYF
TRBV11-3	NA	NA	CASRSPGEDTNEKLFF
TRBV14	TRBD1	NA	CASSLGAGGAYEQYF
TRBV10-2	NA	NA	CASSDRARSGNTIYF
TRBV7-9	NA	NA	CASSPGGARVEQYF
TRBV4-3	NA	NA	CASSQLDHGYEQYF
TRBV7-2	TRBD2	NA	CASSSPTSGFHEQYF
TRBV24-1	TRBD1	NA	CATSDGGTGEAFF
TRBV27	TRBD2	once	CASSWIAGVSYNEQFF
TRBV3-1/TRBV3-2	TRBD1	NA	CASSSDRVSPLHF